The rows below give T cell receptor beta chains drawn from one sample of a study of early T cells in non-severe SARS-CoV-2 infection. TCRdb re-derived calls from the 5' RACE reads in MiXCR, one entry per CDR3 protein. The data hold about 76,000 distinct CDR3 sequences, with 10% to 12% observed a single time. Material for sequencing was whole blood. All receptors come from an adult who was a healthcare worker with PCR-confirmed SARS-CoV-2 infection or an uninfected control (not recorded which). Both conserved end residues are part of each CDR3. The D gene is left open where the match is weak. Rows give clone size only sometimes, using once, few, many, or a class for an expanded clone.

J	D	V	size	CDR3	DNA
TRBJ2-3	TRBD2	TRBV7-2	NA	CASSSGRTSGGADTQYF	TGTGCCAGCAGCTCCGGCCGGACTAGCGGGGGTGCAGATACGCAGTATTTT
TRBJ1-1	NA	TRBV10-3	few	CATTGTRNTEAFF	TGTGCCACTACAGGGACGCGGAACACTGAAGCTTTCTTT
TRBJ2-7	NA	TRBV20-1	many	CSARDMTREQYF	TGCAGTGCTAGAGATATGACCAGGGAACAGTACTTC
TRBJ1-3	NA	TRBV5-1	many	CASSLQGGASGNTIYF	TGCGCCAGCAGCTTGCAAGGAGGGGCCTCTGGAAACACCATATATTTT
TRBJ2-1	NA	TRBV7-2	few	CASSSEAFGGSYNEQFF	TGTGCCAGCAGCTCGGAGGCCTTTGGTGGTTCCTACAATGAGCAGTTCTTC
TRBJ2-2	NA	TRBV20-1	few	CSALRANTGELFF	TGCAGTGCCCTCCGGGCGAACACCGGGGAGCTGTTTTTT
TRBJ1-5	NA	TRBV27	NA	CASRPAGLYQPQHF	TGTGCCAGCAGGCCTGCGGGACTCTATCAGCCCCAGCATTTT
TRBJ1-1	NA	TRBV2	NA	CASSVTRGTEAFF	TGTGCCAGCTCGGTCACCCGGGGCACTGAAGCTTTCTTT
TRBJ2-2	NA	TRBV7-2	NA	CATSRRRGPTGELFF	TGTGCCACCTCCCGGAGGCGGGGACCCACCGGGGAGCTGTTTTTT
TRBJ2-2	TRBD2	TRBV7-7	NA	CASSLTGTSGTGELFF	TGTGCCAGCAGCTTAACCGGGACTAGCGGGACCGGGGAGCTGTTTTTT
TRBJ1-1	NA	TRBV6-2/TRBV6-3	many	CASSLWTANTEAFF	TGTGCCAGCAGTTTGTGGACAGCTAACACTGAAGCTTTCTTT
TRBJ1-5	NA	TRBV12-3/TRBV12-4	few	CASSPVQGAQHF	TGTGCCAGCAGCCCAGTACAAGGGGCCCAGCATTTT
TRBJ1-3	NA	TRBV6-2/TRBV6-3	many	CASSYPTSGSSGNTIYF	TGTGCCAGCAGTTACCCAACGTCCGGGAGCTCTGGAAACACCATATATTTT
TRBJ2-1	TRBD1	TRBV29-1	few	CSADLRTGNEQFF	TGCAGCGCCGACCTTCGGACAGGTAATGAGCAGTTCTTC
TRBJ1-5	TRBD1	TRBV7-3	NA	CASSWTGADQPQHF	TGTGCCAGCAGCTGGACAGGGGCTGATCAGCCCCAGCATTTT
TRBJ1-5	NA	TRBV3-1	NA	CASSQLYSNQPQHF	TGTGCCAGCAGCCAATTGTATAGCAATCAGCCCCAGCATTTT
TRBJ2-1	NA	TRBV5-1	few	CASSLGGTSDNEQFF	TGCGCCAGCAGCTTGGGCGGGACTTCCGACAATGAGCAGTTCTTC
TRBJ2-7	NA	TRBV7-2	NA	CGSSLSYEQYF	TGTGGCAGCAGCTTATCCTACGAGCAGTACTTC
TRBJ1-1	NA	TRBV27	NA	CASSWGTGAEAFF	TGTGCCAGCAGTTGGGGGACCGGGGCTGAAGCTTTCTTT
TRBJ1-5	NA	TRBV6-6	many	CAITGRSNQPQHF	TGTGCCATCACCGGACGTAGCAATCAGCCCCAGCATTTT
TRBJ2-1	TRBD2	TRBV6-6	NA	CASSSPWRGAYNEQFF	TGTGCCAGCAGTTCCCCCTGGCGGGGGGCATACAATGAGCAGTTCTTC
TRBJ2-1	NA	TRBV3-1	many	CASRPRTGDGEQFF	TGTGCCAGCAGGCCAAGAACGGGGGACGGTGAGCAGTTCTTC
TRBJ2-7	NA	TRBV12-3/TRBV12-4	few	CASSFQSSYEQYF	TGTGCCAGCAGTTTTCAAAGCTCCTACGAGCAGTACTTC
TRBJ2-7	NA	TRBV20-1	NA	CSASDLDTVYEQYF	TGCAGTGCTAGTGACCTTGACACGGTCTACGAGCAGTACTTC
TRBJ2-2	NA	TRBV6-5	NA	CASSSGSFSVGELFF	TGTGCCAGCAGTTCGGGGTCTTTCTCCGTCGGGGAGCTGTTTTTT
TRBJ2-7	NA	TRBV18	many	CASSPYRDRILYEQYF	TGTGCCAGCTCACCATACCGGGACCGGATACTTTACGAGCAGTACTTC
TRBJ2-3	TRBD2	TRBV6-1	few	CASSDQSGGGADTQYF	TGTGCCAGCAGTGATCAGAGCGGGGGGGGCGCAGATACGCAGTATTTT
TRBJ2-5	NA	TRBV7-8	many	CASSLEGRDQETQYF	TGTGCCAGCAGCTTGGAGGGACGGGACCAAGAGACCCAGTACTTC
TRBJ2-2	NA	TRBV6-6	NA	CASSYGLKGQLNTGELFF	TGTGCCAGCAGTTATGGACTTAAGGGGCAGCTGAACACCGGGGAGCTGTTTTTT
TRBJ2-1	TRBD2	TRBV20-1	few	CSASPLAGGARASYNEQFF	TGCAGTGCTAGCCCACTAGCGGGGGGGGCCAGGGCATCCTACAATGAGCAGTTCTTC
TRBJ2-3	TRBD2	TRBV12-3/TRBV12-4	many	CASRAAWAGETDTQYF	TGTGCCAGCAGAGCCGCCTGGGCGGGGGAGACAGATACGCAGTATTTT
TRBJ1-6	NA	TRBV11-2	NA	CASSPRTQSNSPLHF	TGTGCCAGCAGCCCCCGCACTCAGTCTAATTCACCCCTCCACTTT
TRBJ2-3	NA	TRBV7-9	many	CASSLAGVNTDTQYF	TGTGCCAGCAGCTTAGCGGGGGTTAACACAGATACGCAGTATTTT
TRBJ2-7	TRBD1	TRBV5-1	few	CASSVGTGGYEQYF	TGCGCCAGCAGCGTGGGGACAGGGGGATACGAGCAGTACTTC
TRBJ2-1	TRBD2	TRBV3-1	few	CASSPPGLAGGNEQFF	TGTGCCAGCAGCCCTCCTGGACTAGCGGGGGGAAATGAGCAGTTCTTC
TRBJ1-6	NA	TRBV4-3	NA	CASSPVGGHNNSPLHF	TGCGCCAGCAGCCCCGTCGGGGGGCATAATAATTCACCCCTCCACTTT
TRBJ2-3	NA	TRBV5-1	many	CASSLGQAVLTDTQYF	TGCGCCAGCAGCTTGGGCCAGGCCGTTCTCACAGATACGCAGTATTTT
TRBJ2-3	TRBD2	TRBV14	many	CASSQLSGRGGLTDTQYF	TGTGCCAGCAGCCAATTATCTGGGCGGGGGGGCCTGACAGATACGCAGTATTTT
TRBJ2-7	NA	TRBV4-1	few	CASSSWDTLAYEQYF	TGCGCCAGCAGCTCGTGGGACACCCTGGCCTACGAGCAGTACTTC
TRBJ2-1	NA	TRBV29-1	many	CSVDRAMDNEQFF	TGCAGCGTTGACAGGGCGATGGATAATGAGCAGTTCTTC
TRBJ2-5	TRBD2	TRBV12-3/TRBV12-4	few	CASSLSGGPSETQYF	TGTGCCAGCAGTTTAAGCGGGGGGCCCTCGGAGACCCAGTACTTC
TRBJ1-2	NA	TRBV2	few	CAIVDNYGYTF	TGTGCCATCGTGGATAACTATGGCTACACCTTC
TRBJ1-1	NA	TRBV20-1	many	CSAATGQTEAFF	TGCAGTGCTGCGACAGGTCAAACTGAAGCTTTCTTT
TRBJ2-5	TRBD1	TRBV12-3/TRBV12-4	NA	CASSGQGSETQYF	TGTGCCAGCAGCGGACAGGGGTCAGAGACCCAGTACTTC
TRBJ1-2	NA	TRBV5-6	NA	CASLRQNYGYTF	TGTGCCAGCCTCCGACAGAACTATGGCTACACCTTC
TRBJ2-1	TRBD1	TRBV15	few	CATSRPGQVDEQFF	TGTGCCACCAGCAGGCCGGGACAGGTCGATGAGCAGTTCTTC
TRBJ1-5	NA	TRBV19	NA	CASSIGYSSRSNQPQHF	TGTGCCAGTAGTATAGGGTACAGTTCCCGTAGCAATCAGCCCCAGCATTTT